These 28 T cell receptor beta chains originate from one sample sequenced in a study of blood T cell repertoires in COVID-19. Profiling relied on immunoSEQ multiplex PCR, and the TCRdb table lists in-frame clones only, not all of them. The sample contains 300,000 or so clones, more than 90% of which appear only once. The sequenced sample consisted of PBMCs or T cells enriched from blood (not recorded which). These receptors all stem from a man aged 55-75 years who had recovered from COVID-19.

The chain carries TRBV5-1 and TRBJ1-2; TRBD1 matches 7 bases. CDR3 length: 15 residues. The germline gives CDR1 SGHRS, CDR2 YFSETQ. V trimming: 0 bases; J trimming: 3 bases; junction bases outside the gene matches: 5. The CDR3 here is CASSLGQGLDYGYTF. Here the CDR3 DNA reads TGCGCCAGCAGCTTGGGACAGGGCCTCGACTATGGCTACACCTTC. The whole variable domain, filled in from reference TRBV5-1 and TRBJ1-2, reads KAGVTQTPRYLIKTRGQQVTLSCSPISGHRSVSWYQQTPGQGLQFLFEYFSETQRNKGNFPGRFSGRQFSNSRSEMNVSTLELGDSALYLCASSLGQGLDYGYTFGSGTRLTVV.

The chain carries TRBV19 and TRBJ1-2; D unresolved. CDR3 length: 13 residues. The V and J ends lost 6 bases and 4 bases respectively, with 12 bases between them. Germline V CDR1 and CDR2: LNHDA, SQIVND (reference sequence). This CDR3 reads CASRKTERYGYTF. The DNA for the CDR3 is TGTGCCAGTAGAAAGACGGAGCGCTATGGCTACACCTTC.

This chain links TRBV4-1 with TRBJ2-7; 8 nucleotides match TRBD1. The CDR3 has 17 residues. Looked up from germline, CDR1 is MGHRA and CDR2 is YSYEKL. With V trimmed by 3 bases and J by 0 bases, 10 bases remained unmatched. Here the CDR3 DNA reads TGCGCCAGCAGCCAGGGATTACAGGGGGAGCGCTCCTACGAGCAGTACTTC. Translating it yields CASSQGLQGERSYEQYF.

This clone appeared once. The chain carries TRBV19 and TRBJ2-7, with D possibly matching TRBD2 (5 bases). Germline V gene sequence: CDR1 LNHDA, CDR2 SQIVND (reference sequence). The V end was cut by 2 bases, the J end by 3 bases, with 11 bases between. This CDR3 spans 14 amino acids. DNA of the CDR3: TGTGCCAGTAGTATAAGTCCCCGGGACTACGAGCAGTACTTC. This codes for CASSISPRDYEQYF.

This clone was seen a single time. This chain connects TRBV5-1 to TRBJ1-4, with D tentatively TRBD1 (5 bases). The CDR3 totals 13 residues. V was pared by 4 bases and J by 5 bases, with 9 bases between. The germline V gene encodes CDR1 SGHRS and CDR2 YFSETQ. CDR3 DNA: TGCGCCAGCAGCCCTAGACAGAATGAAAAACTGTTTTTT. This translates into CASSPRQNEKLFF.

V is TRBV15 and J is TRBJ1-2; 11 nucleotides match TRBD1. From germline, CDR1 is LNHNV and CDR2 YYDKDF (reference sequence). V dropped 5 bases and J dropped 7; count of bases not matched to a gene: 9. The CDR3 sequence is 15 residues long. CDR3 region: CATSVGGQGAPGYTF. The CDR3 bases are TGTGCCACCAGCGTAGGCGGACAGGGGGCGCCTGGCTACACCTTC.

This chain links TRBV3-1 (or the pseudogene TRBV3-2) with TRBJ1-2, with D maybe TRBD1 (6 bases). The CDR3 consists of 19 residues. V was pared by 4 bases and J by 1 base, with 25 bases between. Germline assignment: CDR1 LGHDT and CDR2 YNNKEL (reference sequence). CDR3 coding DNA: TGTGCCAGCAGCCCCTCCCTTACGGACAGCAGGAGACTTAACTATGGCTACACCTTC. It codes for CASSPSLTDSRRLNYGYTF.

The chain uses TRBV30 and TRBJ1-4; no definite D call. Trimming left V 3 bases short and J 7 bases short, with 24 bases between. The CDR3 consists of 17 residues. Germline V lookup: CDR1 GTSNPN, CDR2 SVGIG (reference sequence). CDR3 sequence: CAWSRGLFRRTGEKLFF. DNA for the CDR3: TGTGCCTGGAGCAGAGGACTTTTCAGGAGAACCGGTGAAAAACTGTTTTTT.

The V call is TRBV6-5, the J call TRBJ1-1; the D gene is possibly TRBD1 (6 bases). The germline V and J ends were trimmed by 6 bases and 10 bases, with 18 bases remaining between them. Germline values: CDR1 MNHEY, CDR2 SVGAGI. The CDR3 loop spans 13 amino acids. The CDR3 sequence is CASRKQGTRGAFF. CDR3 bases: TGTGCCAGCAGAAAACAGGGCACCCGTGGAGCTTTCTTT.

The chain carries TRBV29-1 and TRBJ1-5, with 8 bases fitting TRBD1. The CDR3 is made up of 13 amino acids. Germline values: CDR1 SQVTM, CDR2 ANQGSEA. Trimming took 5 bases from V and 6 from J; bases not matched to a gene: 6. The CDR3, as DNA: TGCAGCGTTCTAATTGGACAGGGTCAGCCCCAGCATTTT. Translating gives CSVLIGQGQPQHF.

In DNA, the CDR3 is TGTGCCAGCAGTCACCCGGACAGGCTAAACACTGAAGCTTTCTTT. It codes for CASSHPDRLNTEAFF. The chain uses TRBV6-2 or TRBV6-3 and TRBJ1-1; TRBD1 aligns across 7 bases. J was trimmed by 2 bases and V by 5 bases; bases with no gene match: 8. The CDR3 covers 15 residues. The germline CDR1 and CDR2 sequences are MNHEY and SVGEGT.

This chain joins TRBV10-3 and TRBJ1-1; TRBD1 matches at 7 bases. The CDR3 sequence is 13 residues long. V shed 6 bases and J 4 bases; nucleotides not matched to a gene: 5. Per the germline V gene, CDR1 is ENHRY and CDR2 is SYGVKD. The CDR3 spells CAIRTGLGTEAFF. The CDR3 DNA reads as TGTGCCATCAGGACAGGGCTCGGCACTGAAGCTTTCTTT.

The chain employs TRBV6-5 and TRBJ1-6; TRBD1 aligns across 8 bases. V lost 7 bases to trimming and J lost 7 bases; unmatched junction nucleotides: 9. The germline CDR1 and CDR2 sequences are MNHEY and SVGAGI. The CDR3 sequence is 15 residues long. CDR3 region: CASINRDRRNSPLHF. The CDR3 region has the DNA TGTGCCAGCATCAACCGGGACAGGCGGAATTCACCCCTCCACTTT.

The chain couples TRBV2 to TRBJ1-1; 11 bases align to TRBD1. Germline CDR1 SNHLY, CDR2 FYNNEI. The CDR3 runs to 15 residues. V lost 11 bases to trimming and J lost 2 bases; unmatched junction nucleotides: 10. In DNA, the CDR3 is TGTGCCTGCATGGGACAGGGGGTTTCTAACACTGAAGCTTTCTTT. Translating it yields CACMGQGVSNTEAFF.

The rearrangement links TRBV11-3 to TRBJ2-2; D remains unclear. V lost 2 bases and J lost 4, with 5 bases in between. CDR1 is SGHNT, CDR2 YENEEA, per germline. The CDR3 runs to 13 residues. CDR3 in amino acids: CASSLYSTGELFF. CDR3 nucleotide sequence: TGTGCCAGCAGCTTATACAGCACCGGGGAGCTGTTTTTT.

The CDR3 reads CASSQGLQNNEQFF. DNA for the CDR3: TGTGCCAGCAGCCAAGGACTACAAAACAATGAGCAGTTCTTC. The chain links TRBV3-1 (or the pseudogene TRBV3-2) to TRBJ2-1, with D tentatively TRBD2 (5 bases). Deletions cut 1 base from V and 5 bases from J, with 9 bases between. The CDR3 totals 14 residues. CDR1 is LGHDT, CDR2 YNNKEL, per germline (reference sequence).

As to this clone: The junction and the germline gene differ at one end; a read error may be behind it. This rearrangement joins TRBV7-9 to TRBJ1-2, with no clear D. Germline V gives CDR1 SEHNR, CDR2 FQNEAQ (reference sequence). This CDR3 has 11 residues. The DNA for the CDR3 is TGTGCCAGTAGCTCCAGCTATGGCTACACCTTC. Amino acid sequence: CASSSSYGYTF.

Details on this clone: At one end, the junction sequence differs from germline, possibly due to a read error. The chain joins TRBV7-2 to TRBJ1-2; 7 positions agree with TRBD1. The CDR3 covers 13 residues. Germline CDR1 reads SGHTA; CDR2 reads FQGNSA. The CDR3: CASSPPWTGHRTF. CDR3 coding DNA: TGTGCCAGCAGCCCCCCCTGGACAGGCCATCGAACATTC.

The chain recombines TRBV4-2 with TRBJ2-2; 11 bases fit TRBD2. This CDR3 contains 19 residues. V lost 1 base, J lost 0 bases, and 7 bases stayed unmatched. From germline, CDR1 is LGHNA and CDR2 YNFKEQ. The CDR3 sequence is CASSQAKTSGVANTGELFF. The DNA for the CDR3 is TGTGCCAGCAGCCAAGCAAAGACTAGCGGGGTCGCGAACACCGGGGAGCTGTTTTTT.

The chain joins TRBV9 to TRBJ2-3; 10 bases agree with TRBD1. Germline CDR1 SGDLS, CDR2 YYNGEE. V lost 0 bases to trimming and J lost 4 bases; unmatched junction nucleotides: 2. The CDR3 spans 15 residues. The CDR3 spells CASSVVTGGADTQYF. The CDR3, as DNA: TGTGCCAGCAGCGTAGTGACAGGGGGCGCAGATACGCAGTATTTT.

The chain is built from TRBV29-1 and TRBJ2-7; D is perhaps TRBD2 (5 bases). The ends were cut back, 7 bases at V and 7 bases at J, with 14 bases in the middle. The CDR3 runs to 11 residues. Germline V gene sequence: CDR1 SQVTM, CDR2 ANQGSEA. The chain's CDR3 is CSARTPLEQYF. As DNA, the CDR3 is TGCAGCGCGCGGACTCCTTTAGAGCAGTACTTC.

With regard to this clone: Other nucleotide sequences from this sample produce the same CDR3. The chain is built from TRBV9 and TRBJ2-2; D uncertain. Germline V gene lookup returns CDR1 SGDLS and CDR2 YYNGEE. V was clipped by 3 bases and J by 2 bases, with 5 bases between them. The CDR3 covers 13 residues. CDR3 sequence reads: CASSALNTGELFF. The CDR3 nucleotides are TGTGCCAGCAGCGCACTAAACACCGGGGAGCTGTTTTTT.

The gene calls are TRBV5-8 and TRBJ1-4, with 11 bases lining up with TRBD1. The junction had 7 bases not matched to a gene; V was cut back by 4 bases and J by 11 bases. This CDR3 region has 14 residues. CDR1 and CDR2 from the germline V gene are SGHTS and YDEGEE. The CDR3 region is CASSRGGTGGKLFF. For the CDR3, the DNA is TGTGCCAGCAGCCGAGGGGGGACAGGGGGGAAACTGTTTTTT.

The chain links TRBV18 to TRBJ1-1; tentative D call: TRBD1 (6 bases). CDR3 length: 15 residues. The germline gives CDR1 KGHSH, CDR2 LQKENI. With 0 bases removed from V and 3 bases from J, the gap between germline ends came to 11 bases. CDR3 coding DNA: TGTGCCAGCTCACCACCGATGAGACAGGACACTGAAGCTTTCTTT. The encoded protein is CASSPPMRQDTEAFF.

This chain connects TRBV2 to TRBJ2-1, with 7 bases fitting TRBD2. V gave up 7 bases and J gave up 6 bases; unmatched junction bases: 15. Germline loops: CDR1 SNHLY, CDR2 FYNNEI. The CDR3 length is 16 residues. As DNA, the CDR3 is TGTGCCAGCAACCCAAGAGTAGCGGGTCCTATCAATGAGCAGTTCTTC. Protein: CASNPRVAGPINEQFF.

The J gene is TRBJ2-1, the V gene TRBV3-1 (or the pseudogene TRBV3-2); TRBD2 aligns across 9 bases. The CDR3 runs 17 residues. Losses at the gene ends were 4 bases for V and 4 bases for J; bases not matched to a gene: 11. CDR1 and CDR2 from the germline V gene are LGHDT and YNNKEL (reference sequence). Here the CDR3 reads CASSPLKAGGRYNEQFF. CDR3 bases: TGTGCCAGCAGCCCACTTAAAGCGGGGGGAAGGTACAATGAGCAGTTCTTC.

This chain joins TRBV16 and TRBJ1-3; D possibly corresponds to TRBD1 (6 bases). The germline V and J ends were trimmed by 4 bases and 0 bases, with 10 bases remaining between them. CDR1 and CDR2 from the germline V gene are KGHSY and FQNENV. The CDR3 length is 15 residues. The CDR3 sequence is CASSRNRASGNTIYF. DNA for the CDR3: TGTGCCAGCAGCCGAAACAGGGCCTCTGGAAACACCATATATTTT.

The gene calls are TRBV5-1 and TRBJ2-4; 8 nucleotides match TRBD2. Germline trimming cut 4 bases from V and 8 bases from J; bases unmatched to any gene: 14. The CDR3 extends over 16 amino acids. The germline V gene has CDR1 SGHRS and CDR2 YFSETQ. In DNA form, the CDR3 reads TGCGCCAGCAGCCTATTTAGCGGGACTATTGTGGACATTCAGTACTTC. Translation gives CASSLFSGTIVDIQYF. Complete variable domain (other parts from reference TRBV5-1 and TRBJ2-4): KAGVTQTPRYLIKTRGQQVTLSCSPISGHRSVSWYQQTPGQGLQFLFEYFSETQRNKGNFPGRFSGRQFSNSRSEMNVSTLELGDSALYLCASSLFSGTIVDIQYFGAGTRLSVL.